These 21 T cell receptor beta chains share one sample of origin, sequenced in a study of blood T cell repertoires in COVID-19. The table came from immunoSEQ multiplex PCR; TCRdb's copy has only in-frame clones and leaves some out. Among approximately 40,000 clones listed, around 90% were seen once. The sample comprised peripheral blood. These receptors were collected from a man in his 60s with acute or convalescent COVID-19.

The CDR3 reads CASSLVDGITEAFF. DNA of the CDR3: TGTGCCAGCAGCTTAGTCGACGGGATTACTGAAGCTTTCTTT. This chain uses TRBV7-9 with TRBJ1-1; no clear D gene. The CDR3 contains 14 residues. V dropped 1 base and J dropped 5 bases, with 11 bases sitting between them. Germline loops: CDR1 SEHNR, CDR2 FQNEAQ (reference sequence).

Worth noting for this clone: The identical CDR3 is also encoded by other nucleotide sequences in the sample. The V and J genes are TRBV7-6 and TRBJ2-7; no definite D call. The length of the CDR3 is 13 residues. Germline CDR1 and CDR2: SGHVS and FNYEAQ. Trimming cost V 1 base and J 3 bases, with 7 bases left between them. The CDR3 protein is CASSLGPNYEQYV. CDR3 coding DNA: TGTGCCAGCAGCTTAGGTCCAAACTACGAGCAGTACGTC.

The CDR3, as DNA: TGTGCCAGCAGCTTGTTGAGGACAGATACGCAGTATTTT. Protein sequence: CASSLLRTDTQYF. V is TRBV5-5 and J is TRBJ2-3; D not resolved. The CDR3 runs 13 residues. Germline V gene sequence: CDR1 SGHKS, CDR2 YYEKEE (reference sequence). V shed 1 base and J shed 3 bases, with 6 bases lying between them.

This clone was detected once. The J gene is TRBJ1-1, the V gene TRBV11-2; 8 nucleotides line up with TRBD1. This CDR3 contains 13 residues. J was trimmed by 4 bases and V by 5 bases; bases with no gene match: 3. Germline CDR1 SGHAT, CDR2 FQNNGV. The chain's CDR3 is CASSQGAGTEAFF. Here the CDR3 DNA reads TGTGCCAGCAGCCAGGGGGCCGGCACTGAAGCTTTCTTT.

A few counts support this clone. The chain couples TRBV24-1 to TRBJ1-5, with 9 bases lining up with TRBD1. Looked up from germline, CDR1 is KGHDR and CDR2 is SFDVKD. V lost 3 bases and J lost 7; bases outside the gene matches: 6. The CDR3 has 15 amino acids. CDR3 residues: CATSDPRQGGQPQHF. The CDR3 bases are TGTGCCACCAGTGATCCCAGACAGGGGGGGCAGCCCCAGCATTTT.

The gene calls are TRBV5-1 and TRBJ1-2; TRBD1 matches at 7 bases. This CDR3 has 14 amino acids. V lost 3 bases, J lost 4 bases, and 6 bases stayed unmatched. CDR1 and CDR2 from the germline V gene are SGHRS and YFSETQ. CDR3 sequence: CASSSRQGSYGYTF. In DNA form, the CDR3 reads TGCGCCAGCAGCTCCAGACAGGGCTCCTATGGCTACACCTTC.

This clone appeared a few times. V and J are TRBV6-5 and TRBJ1-2; 9 bases fit TRBD1. The germline V gene has CDR1 MNHEY and CDR2 SVGAGI. The CDR3 is made up of 15 amino acids. V shed 7 bases, J shed 2 bases, and the junction held 8 bases outside the gene matches. CDR3 nucleotides: TGTGCCAGCACCCCGGGACAGGGATCAAACTATGGCTACACCTTC. It is translated as CASTPGQGSNYGYTF.

This clone has just one count. The V and J genes are TRBV7-2 and TRBJ1-2; D is possibly TRBD1 (6 bases). The germline V and J ends were trimmed by 5 bases and 4 bases, with 17 bases remaining between them. Germline-derived CDR1 and CDR2 are SGHTA and FQGNSA. This CDR3 is built from 15 residues. CDR3 loop: CASSTSGDILYGYTF. The CDR3 DNA sequence: TGTGCCAGCAGCACGTCCGGGGACATCCTCTATGGCTACACCTTC.

The V and J genes are TRBV18 and TRBJ2-1, with 11 bases aligning to TRBD1. CDR1 and CDR2 from the germline V gene are KGHSH and LQKENI. CDR3 size: 16 residues. The trim removed 4 bases at V and 2 bases at J, leaving 4 bases unmatched. CDR3 sequence reads: CASSRRTGGAYNEQFF. In DNA, the CDR3 is TGTGCCAGCTCACGCAGGACAGGGGGCGCCTACAATGAGCAGTTCTTC.

This chain connects TRBV3-1 (or the pseudogene TRBV3-2) to TRBJ2-7, with 12 bases that match TRBD2. CDR1 and CDR2 from the germline V gene are LGHDT and YNNKEL (reference sequence). The CDR3 runs 15 residues. V lost 4 bases to trimming and J lost 6 bases; unmatched junction nucleotides: 7. CDR3 in DNA: TGTGCCAGCAGCCCCTTGACTAGCGGGAGTCTCGAGCAGTACTTC. Protein: CASSPLTSGSLEQYF.

This clone has a single count. This chain links TRBV5-1 with TRBJ1-6; D remains ambiguous. V was cut by 6 bases and J by 0 bases, with 10 bases left in between. CDR1 and CDR2 from the germline V gene are SGHRS and YFSETQ. This CDR3 has 15 amino acids. CDR3 loop: CASKPESSYNSPLHF. In DNA form, the CDR3 reads TGCGCCAGCAAACCGGAGAGCTCCTATAATTCACCCCTCCACTTT.

This CDR3 is CAISESEGIPGNQPQHF. The DNA of the CDR3 is TGTGCCATCAGTGAGTCGGAGGGCATCCCAGGCAATCAGCCCCAGCATTTT. The J gene is TRBJ1-5, the V gene TRBV10-3, with D uncertain. Germline V gives CDR1 ENHRY, CDR2 SYGVKD. The CDR3 is 17 residues long. The ends were cut back, 0 bases at V and 2 bases at J, with 14 bases in the middle.

CDR3 amino acids: CASTLTAYTEAFF. The CDR3 bases are TGTGCCAGCACCCTGACAGCCTACACTGAAGCTTTCTTT. This chain uses TRBV28 with TRBJ1-1; weak D call: TRBD1 (5 bases). Trimming stripped 7 bases from V and 3 bases from J, with 12 bases between. The CDR3 spans 13 residues. The germline V gene has CDR1 MDHEN and CDR2 SYDVKM. Combining the CDR3 with reference TRBV28 and TRBJ1-1 gives the whole variable domain DVKVTQSSRYLVKRTGEKVFLECVQDMDHENMFWYRQDPGLGLRLIYFSYDVKMKEKGDIPEGYSVSREKKERFSLILESASTNQTSMYLCASTLTAYTEAFFGQGTRLTVV.

This clone was recorded once. The V and J genes are TRBV3-1 (or the pseudogene TRBV3-2) and TRBJ1-1, with 8 bases that match TRBD1. The V gene's germline CDR1 is LGHDT and CDR2 YNNKEL (reference sequence). The trim removed 0 bases at V and 5 bases at J, leaving 5 bases unmatched. The CDR3 loop spans 15 amino acids. CDR3 residues: CASSQEAGGATEAFF. The CDR3 DNA is TGTGCCAGCAGCCAAGAAGCAGGGGGCGCGACTGAAGCTTTCTTT.

The J gene is TRBJ2-1, the V gene TRBV28; D unresolved. The CDR3 is made up of 15 amino acids. The ends were cut back, 5 bases at V and 7 bases at J, with 18 bases in the middle. CDR1 MDHEN and CDR2 SYDVKM come from the germline V gene. The CDR3 is CASSPISPRENEQFF. DNA of the CDR3: TGTGCCAGCAGTCCCATATCCCCCCGAGAGAATGAGCAGTTCTTC.

The V gene is TRBV19, the J gene TRBJ1-3; 7 bases line up with TRBD1. J gave up 3 bases and V 6 bases, and 5 bases lay outside the gene matches. Germline CDR1 LNHDA, CDR2 SQIVND (reference sequence). This CDR3 has 14 amino acids. This chain's CDR3 is CASSQQGNGNTIYF. The CDR3 DNA reads as TGTGCCAGTAGCCAACAGGGGAATGGAAACACCATATATTTT.

This sequence joins TRBV19 and TRBJ2-1; the match to TRBD2 covers 7 bases. Germline CDR1 is LNHDA and CDR2 is SQIVND (reference sequence). V lost 5 bases and J lost 0; bases outside the gene matches: 4. CDR3 length: 15 amino acids. CDR3 region: CASSSPGGSYNEQFF. CDR3 nucleotide sequence: TGTGCCAGTAGTTCACCGGGGGGCTCCTACAATGAGCAGTTCTTC.

The CDR3 loop reads CASSAGTSGWGTQYF. As DNA, the CDR3 is TGTGCCAGCAGCGCCGGGACTAGCGGGTGGGGGACCCAGTACTTC. The J gene is TRBJ2-5, the V gene TRBV7-9, with 12 bases identical to TRBD2. V shed 5 bases and J 7 bases; nucleotides not matched to a gene: 8. The germline V gene encodes CDR1 SEHNR and CDR2 FQNEAQ (reference sequence). The CDR3 length is 15 residues.

This clone was seen a single time. At one boundary the junction diverges from the germline segment, which might be a read error. The V and J genes are TRBV7-7 and TRBJ2-3; 9 bases map to TRBD2. The germline CDR1 and CDR2 sequences are SSHAT and FNYEAQ (reference sequence). This CDR3 is 16 amino acids long. The DNA for the CDR3 is TGTGCTAGCAGCTTGGGCGGGAGGGCCGGAGTAGATACGCAGTATTTT. As protein: CASSLGGRAGVDTQYF.

This clone came up a few times. This chain joins TRBV18 and TRBJ2-7, with 9 bases that match TRBD1. V shed 0 bases and J 5 bases; nucleotides not matched to a gene: 11. The CDR3 contains 17 residues. The germline gives CDR1 KGHSH, CDR2 LQKENI. CDR3 in amino acids: CASSPPIWDRVHNEQYF. The CDR3 DNA reads as TGTGCCAGCTCACCACCAATTTGGGACAGGGTGCACAACGAGCAGTACTTC.

The chain joins TRBV19 to TRBJ1-5; 7 bases line up with TRBD1. The V segment lost 3 bases and the J segment 6 bases; nucleotides outside the gene matches: 11. The germline V gene encodes CDR1 LNHDA and CDR2 SQIVND (reference sequence). The CDR3 sequence is 16 residues long. The DNA for the CDR3 is TGTGCCAGTAGTATCCTTCCAGGGGGTCTAGGTCAGCCCCAGCATTTT. Translating it yields CASSILPGGLGQPQHF.